This TCR beta chain derives from a study of human T cells and chemical hapten exposure. Across the whole study: Patients, chiefly female, had alopecia areata, totalis or universalis. Study-wide points: Expanded TCRs produced significantly more large CDR3 similarity clusters than controls did. Donors, who had alopecia, may show an immune response that differs from healthy people's.

Trimming took 6 bases from V and 2 from J, leaving 14 bases between them. This CDR3 comprises 15 residues. Looked up from germline, CDR1 is MNHNY and CDR2 is SVGAGI (reference sequence). This clonotype was found many times. Its antigen is not known. TCRdb used MiXCR to reprocess the RACE reads, holding one entry per CDR3 protein. Among some 80,000 distinct CDR3 sequences, about 9.4% were seen once, and the ten largest hold 2% to 3%. This sample's time point: patch test 2, 6 weeks after DPC sensitization. Treatment specified: therapeutic diphenylcyclopropenone sensitization with weekly scalp DPC. Alopecia patients between 18 and 70 years old and suitable for DPC were used as donors.

The sequenced sample was whole blood, obtained in connection with sensitization to the hapten diphenylcyclopropenone (DPC). The gene calls are TRBV6-6 and TRBJ1-5, with D perhaps matching TRBD1 (5 bases). This receptor was identified in a woman aged 25 to 39 with alopecia areata. Some clones in this sample may be carry-over from other donors' samples. The CDR3 DNA is TGTGCCAGCAGGAAGGCGGGGCTCGGCAATCAGCCCCAGCATTTT. Protein sequence: CASRKAGLGNQPQHF.